These 7 T cell receptor beta chains were all obtained from the same sample, sequenced in a study of blood T cell repertoires in COVID-19. Here immunoSEQ multiplex PCR was the method, and the copy in TCRdb shows in-frame clones only, minus some. The sample contains 300,000 to 450,000 clones, over 75% of which appear only once. Sequencing input: PBMCs or T cells enriched from blood (not recorded which). The receptors here all came from a man between 40 and 49 years old in a cohort exposed to, infected with or recovered from COVID-19 (not recorded which).

The V call is TRBV7-2, the J call TRBJ1-5, with D uncertain. The CDR3 extends over 18 amino acids. With 1 base removed from V and 1 base from J, the gap between germline ends came to 17 bases. In germline, CDR1 is SGHTA, CDR2 FQGNSA. CDR3 nucleotide sequence: TGTGCCAGCAGCTTAGGGGCACACCGTTGGCAGAGCAATCAGCCCCAGCATTTT. Amino acids: CASSLGAHRWQSNQPQHF.

The rearrangement uses TRBV19 and TRBJ1-2, with TRBD1 matching over 8 bases. Trimming removed 7 bases from V and 4 bases from J; junction bases left unmatched: 5. The length of the CDR3 is 13 residues. Germline V gene lookup returns CDR1 LNHDA and CDR2 SQIVND (reference sequence). In nucleotides, the CDR3 is TGTGCCAGTATGCGGACAGGGCCCTATGGCTACACCTTC. As protein: CASMRTGPYGYTF.

The chain carries TRBV2 and TRBJ2-7; TRBD2 aligns across 14 bases. Trimming removed 6 bases from V and 6 bases from J; junction bases left unmatched: 4. The CDR3 has 14 residues. The V gene's germline CDR1 is SNHLY and CDR2 FYNNEI. The CDR3 coding sequence is TGTGCCAGCAGGACCGGGACTAGCGGGAGCGAGCAGTACTTC. Translation gives CASRTGTSGSEQYF. Supplemented by reference TRBV2 and TRBJ2-7, the full variable domain reads EPEVTQTPSHQVTQMGQEVILRCVPISNHLYFYWYRQILGQKVEFLVSFYNNEISEKSEIFDDQFSVERPDGSNFTLKIRSTKLEDSAMYFCASRTGTSGSEQYFGPGTRLTVT.

The rearrangement uses TRBV19 and TRBJ2-1, with a tentative D call TRBD1 (6 bases). The V gene lost 5 bases and the J gene lost 6 bases, with 11 bases spanning the gap. The CDR3 totals 13 residues. Germline lookup yields CDR1 LNHDA and CDR2 SQIVND (reference sequence). For the CDR3, the DNA is TGTGCCAGTAGTGTTACAGGGTCCAATGAGCAGTTCTTC. Its translation: CASSVTGSNEQFF.

The chain is built from TRBV7-9 and TRBJ1-3, with 8 bases aligning to TRBD1. The CDR3 is 15 residues long. CDR1 SEHNR and CDR2 FQNEAQ come from the germline V gene (reference sequence). Germline trimming cut 4 bases from V and 2 bases from J; bases unmatched to any gene: 4. The CDR3: CASSSTGGTGNTIYF. DNA of the CDR3: TGTGCCAGCAGCTCCACAGGGGGGACTGGAAACACCATATATTTT.

The chain combines TRBV2 with TRBJ2-5; D gene ambiguous. The CDR3 contains 10 residues. The V end lost 8 bases, the J end lost 5 bases, and 6 bases lay between the germline ends. CDR1 is SNHLY and CDR2 is FYNNEI in the germline V gene. This CDR3 reads CASGLETQYF. CDR3 DNA: TGTGCCAGCGGCTTGGAGACCCAGTACTTC. The complete variable domain, with remaining parts taken from reference TRBV2 and TRBJ2-5, reads EPEVTQTPSHQVTQMGQEVILRCVPISNHLYFYWYRQILGQKVEFLVSFYNNEISEKSEIFDDQFSVERPDGSNFTLKIRSTKLEDSAMYFCASGLETQYFGPGTRLLVL.

The rearrangement links TRBV3-1 (or the pseudogene TRBV3-2) to TRBJ1-1; a weak D match, TRBD1 (6 bases). CDR3 length: 15 residues. V lost 4 bases and J 3 bases, leaving 15 bases between the germline ends. Germline loops: CDR1 LGHDT, CDR2 YNNKEL (reference sequence). As DNA, the CDR3 is TGTGCCAGCAGCCCTAGGACAGTTCCGGACACTGAAGCTTTCTTT. It yields the protein CASSPRTVPDTEAFF.